These 19 T cell receptor beta chains were sequenced from one sample in a study of Ad26.COV2.S vaccination and SARS-CoV-2 variants. The treatment: over 15 received Ad26.COV2.S at low or high dose, single or two shots; about 5 received placebo; per-sample allocation not given. Day 63 following the first vaccine or placebo injection was when the samples were taken. Here immunoSEQ multiplex PCR was the method, and the copy in TCRdb shows in-frame clones only, minus some. The sample gives roughly 240,000 clones, around nine tenths of which show up once; roughly 10% is in the top ten. This sample comprised peripheral blood, obtained in a trial of Ad26.COV2.S vaccine versus placebo. Receptors were obtained from a person aged 18-60 years who received the Ad26.COV2.S COVID-19 vaccine or a placebo.

This rearrangement joins TRBV18 to TRBJ2-2; D remains ambiguous. Trimming took off 2 bases at V and 5 bases at J, with 9 bases between the two ends. CDR3 length: 14 residues. Germline V gene data show CDR1 as KGHSH and CDR2 as LQKENI. In DNA form, the CDR3 reads TGTGCCAGCTCACCAACGACACCTACCGGGGAGCTGTTTTTT. This sequence encodes CASSPTTPTGELFF. The full variable domain, in which reference TRBV18 and TRBJ2-2 provide the parts outside the CDR3, is NAGVMQNPRHLVRRRGQEARLRCSPMKGHSHVYWYRQLPEEGLKFMVYLQKENIIDESGMPKERFSAEFPKEGPSILRIQQVVRGDSAAYFCASSPTTPTGELFFGEGSRLTVL.

The rearrangement uses TRBV19 and TRBJ1-5; 9 bases align to TRBD1. The ends lost 5 bases at V and 0 bases at J; junction bases unmatched: 8. The CDR3 has 17 amino acids. Germline CDR1 LNHDA, CDR2 SQIVND (reference sequence). The CDR3: CASSLRTGETSNQPQHF. CDR3 DNA: TGTGCCAGTAGTTTAAGGACAGGGGAGACTAGCAATCAGCCCCAGCATTTT.

The rearrangement links TRBV24-1 to TRBJ2-5, with D unclear. This CDR3 has 12 residues. Trimming stripped 9 bases from V and 6 bases from J, with 13 bases between. Germline V CDR1 and CDR2: KGHDR, SFDVKD. Written as DNA, the CDR3 is TGTGCCACCGGTCGGGTGAGGAAGACCCAGTACTTC. Protein sequence: CATGRVRKTQYF.

The chain employs TRBV10-2 and TRBJ1-5; the D gene is possibly TRBD1 (5 bases). Germline V lookup: CDR1 WSHSY, CDR2 SAAADI. Trimming removed 3 bases from V and 6 bases from J, with 9 bases in between. The CDR3 sequence is 13 residues long. The CDR3 here is CASSESRGQPQHF. The CDR3 DNA is TGCGCCAGCAGTGAATCTAGGGGTCAGCCCCAGCATTTT.

The rearrangement joins TRBV24-1 to TRBJ2-3; TRBD1 matches 7 bases. The CDR3 covers 15 residues. J was trimmed by 3 bases and V by 3 bases; bases with no gene match: 5. Germline V gives CDR1 KGHDR, CDR2 SFDVKD. The CDR3 DNA follows: TGTGCCACCAGTGATAGAAAGGGGGCAACAGATACGCAGTATTTT. It yields the protein CATSDRKGATDTQYF.

The gene calls are TRBV18 and TRBJ2-3; D could derive from TRBD1 or TRBD2 (6 bases each). The CDR3 covers 16 residues. Germline CDR1 reads KGHSH; CDR2 reads LQKENI. V was cut by 0 bases and J by 4 bases, with 14 bases left in between. The CDR3, as DNA: TGTGCCAGCTCACCACCGATCGGGGGCCGTGCAGATACGCAGTATTTT. Its translation is CASSPPIGGRADTQYF. The variable domain in full, completed from reference TRBV18 and TRBJ2-3, reads NAGVMQNPRHLVRRRGQEARLRCSPMKGHSHVYWYRQLPEEGLKFMVYLQKENIIDESGMPKERFSAEFPKEGPSILRIQQVVRGDSAAYFCASSPPIGGRADTQYFGPGTRLTVL.

V is TRBV25-1 and J is TRBJ2-3, with 10 nucleotides matching TRBD1. Germline CDR1 reads MGHDK; CDR2 reads SYGVNS. The junction had 8 bases not matched to a gene; V was cut back by 4 bases and J by 4 bases. The CDR3 contains 16 residues. The CDR3 is CASSVPPGQGPDTQYF. The CDR3 coding sequence is TGTGCCAGCAGTGTCCCGCCGGGACAGGGGCCAGATACGCAGTATTTT.

A remark on this clone: This CDR3 is also generated by other DNA sequences in the sample. This chain joins TRBV27 and TRBJ1-6; TRBD1 aligns across 7 bases. The J segment lost 0 bases and the V segment lost 6 bases, leaving 2 bases of the junction unmatched. Germline CDR1 MNHEY, CDR2 SMNVEV (reference sequence). The CDR3 length is 15 residues. The CDR3 region is CASRGQSSYNSPLHF. The CDR3 coding sequence is TGTGCCAGCAGGGGACAGAGCTCCTATAATTCACCCCTCCACTTT.

The sample holds a few counts of this clone. The chain combines TRBV6-5 with TRBJ1-5; no reliable D call. The CDR3 has 13 residues. Germline CDR1 and CDR2: MNHEY and SVGAGI. V lost 0 bases and J lost 9, with 9 bases in between. Here the CDR3 DNA reads TGTGCCAGCAGTTACTCCTCAAACAGGCCCCAGCATTTT. Residues: CASSYSSNRPQHF.

The rearrangement links TRBV7-3 to TRBJ2-7; D is unclear. CDR1 SGHTA and CDR2 FQGTGA come from the germline V gene. V was shortened by 1 base and J by 2 bases, with 9 bases between the two germline ends. The CDR3 runs to 14 residues. For the CDR3, the DNA is TGTGCCAGCAGCTTAATCCCCGGCCCCTACGAGCAGTACTTC. It yields the protein CASSLIPGPYEQYF.

V usage is TRBV3-1 (or the pseudogene TRBV3-2) and J usage is TRBJ2-7; a possible D gene is TRBD1 (6 bases). V lost 5 bases and J 3 bases, leaving 11 bases between the germline ends. This CDR3 region has 13 residues. The germline V gene has CDR1 LGHDT and CDR2 YNNKEL (reference sequence). The CDR3, as DNA: TGTGCCAGCAGCATGAGAGGGGGCTACGAGCAGTACTTC. Translating it yields CASSMRGGYEQYF.

The chain employs TRBV5-8 and TRBJ2-5; 7 nucleotides align to TRBD1. The CDR3 has 12 residues. Losses at the gene ends were 4 bases for V and 10 bases for J; bases not matched to a gene: 7. Germline V gives CDR1 SGHTS, CDR2 YDEGEE. DNA for the CDR3: TGTGCCAGCAGCCTCGACAGGGTAGTCCAGTACTTC. Amino acid sequence: CASSLDRVVQYF.

This clone was seen a few times. The V gene is TRBV9, the J gene TRBJ2-1; 12 bases are a match to TRBD1. The J segment lost 8 bases and the V segment lost 9 bases, leaving 18 bases of the junction unmatched. The CDR3 is 17 residues long. Germline lookup yields CDR1 SGDLS and CDR2 YYNGEE. The CDR3: CANYRDRGRESVDEQFF. DNA of the CDR3: TGTGCCAACTATCGGGACAGGGGGCGGGAGAGCGTGGATGAGCAGTTCTTC.

The chain couples TRBV19 to TRBJ2-5, with TRBD1 matching over 8 bases. J gave up 5 bases and V 5 bases, and 4 bases lay outside the gene matches. There are 13 residues in the CDR3. Germline V gives CDR1 LNHDA, CDR2 SQIVND (reference sequence). In nucleotides, the CDR3 is TGTGCCAGTAGTCCGGACAGGGAGGAGACCCAGTACTTC. It yields the protein CASSPDREETQYF.

This rearrangement joins TRBV5-1 to TRBJ2-3; D may be TRBD2 (5 bases). Germline V lookup: CDR1 SGHRS, CDR2 YFSETQ. The CDR3 extends over 14 amino acids. V lost 1 base and J 0 bases, leaving 6 bases between the germline ends. The CDR3 DNA follows: TGCGCCAGCAGCTTGCGGACTAGCACAGATACGCAGTATTTT. This translates into CASSLRTSTDTQYF.

The V call is TRBV21-1, the J call TRBJ1-4. TRBV21-1 has pseudogene status. The CDR3 contains 15 residues. In DNA, the CDR3 is TGTGCCAGCAGCAAAGAGGGTGAGAATAATGAAAAACTGTTTTTT. Amino acids: CASSKEGENNEKLFF.

Only a few counts were recorded for this clone. This sequence joins TRBV6-5 and TRBJ2-6; D is possibly TRBD1 (5 bases). Deletions cut 11 bases from V and 2 bases from J, with 13 bases between. The CDR3 sequence is 14 residues long. Looked up from germline, CDR1 is MNHEY and CDR2 is SVGAGI. CDR3: CAVQVFAGANVLTF. In nucleotides, the CDR3 is TGTGCCGTACAGGTGTTTGCTGGGGCCAACGTCCTGACTTTC.

The chain uses TRBV12-3 or TRBV12-4 and TRBJ1-2, with D hard to call. The CDR3 covers 12 residues. The V end lost 5 bases, the J end lost 4 bases, and 8 bases lay between the germline ends. The CDR3 region is CASSRTRYGYTF. The CDR3 nucleotides read TGTGCCAGCAGTCGGACCCGCTATGGCTACACCTTC.

The CDR3 sequence: CASSLVDMNTEAFF. In DNA, the CDR3 is TGCGCCAGCAGCCTGGTAGACATGAACACTGAAGCTTTCTTT. The chain recombines TRBV5-1 with TRBJ1-1; D gene ambiguous. The germline CDR1 and CDR2 sequences are SGHRS and YFSETQ. The V end lost 4 bases, the J end lost 0 bases, and 10 bases lay between the germline ends. The CDR3 totals 14 residues. The variable domain in full, completed from reference TRBV5-1 and TRBJ1-1, reads KAGVTQTPRYLIKTRGQQVTLSCSPISGHRSVSWYQQTPGQGLQFLFEYFSETQRNKGNFPGRFSGRQFSNSRSEMNVSTLELGDSALYLCASSLVDMNTEAFFGQGTRLTVV.